What follows describes a single T cell receptor beta chain. This sample was included in a study of blood T cell repertoires in COVID-19. Only in-frame clones appear in the TCRdb table, and some are missing; sequencing was by immunoSEQ multiplex PCR. The table records over 250,000 clones, around 90% of them present only once. Germline assignment: CDR1 SGHRS and CDR2 YFSETQ. The junction had 4 bases not matched to a gene; V was cut back by 0 bases and J by 2 bases. The CDR3 has 15 residues. V gene TRBV5-1 combines with J gene TRBJ2-5; 7 bases are a match to TRBD2. The sequence was obtained from a woman aged 18-29 years who had recovered from COVID-19. Sequenced: PBMCs or T cells enriched from blood (not recorded which). CDR3 sequence (DNA): TGCGCCAGCAGCTTGGCCGGGAGGTTGCAAGAGACCCAGTACTTC. This sequence encodes CASSLAGRLQETQYF.